This TCR beta chain was recorded in a study of response to subunit inactivated influenza vaccine. Germline V gene lookup returns CDR1 MNHEY and CDR2 SVGEGT. This CDR3 is 11 amino acids long. TCRdb recomputed calls from the RT-PCR reads with MiXCR, one row per CDR3 protein. The sample has about 540,000 distinct CDR3 sequences; 11% to 15% are singletons. Concerning this clonotype itself: Its matching antigen is unknown. An end of the junction does not agree with germline; a read error may underlie this.

Regarding the study as a whole: The authors suggested that every seasonal influenza vaccination recruits few new T cells.

The V gene is TRBV6-2 or TRBV6-3, the J gene TRBJ2-3; 7 nucleotides agree with TRBD1. Here the sequenced sample was PBMCs from blood, taken 11 to 12 days after vaccination. The TCR originated in a man between 45 and 60 years old who received an inactivated influenza vaccine. In nucleotides, the CDR3 is TGTGCCAGCAGCAATCCCGGGACAGTCACTTTT. Residues: CASSNPGTVTF.